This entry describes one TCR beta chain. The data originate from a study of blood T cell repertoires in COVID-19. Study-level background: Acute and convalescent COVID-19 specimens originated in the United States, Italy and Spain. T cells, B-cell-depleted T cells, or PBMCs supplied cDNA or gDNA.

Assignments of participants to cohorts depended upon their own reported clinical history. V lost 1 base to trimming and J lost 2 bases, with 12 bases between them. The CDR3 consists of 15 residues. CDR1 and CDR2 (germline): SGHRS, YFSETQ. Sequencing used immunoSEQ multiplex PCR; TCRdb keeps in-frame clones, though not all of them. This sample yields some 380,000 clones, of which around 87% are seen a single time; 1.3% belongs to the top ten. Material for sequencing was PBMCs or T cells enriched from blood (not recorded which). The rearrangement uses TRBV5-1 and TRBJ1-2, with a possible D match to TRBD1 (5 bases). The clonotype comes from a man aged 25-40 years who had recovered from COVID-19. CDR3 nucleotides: TGCGCCAGCAGCTTGTTGGGTGGGGCGAACTATGGCTACACCTTC. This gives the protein CASSLLGGANYGYTF.